The subject of this entry is one T cell receptor (beta chain). Seattle participants joined during active infection and were tracked over time. The data stem from a study of blood T cell repertoires in COVID-19. Original analysis: Amplification of reference gene primers was used by the study to estimate nucleated cell counts. TCRdb's table, derived via immunoSEQ multiplex PCR, lists solely in-frame clones and lacks some. For V, J and clone size, that table is used; D and trimming come from the DNA. The sample has 110,000 or so clones, more than 80% seen once. The TCR sequence derives from a woman aged 60-70 years with COVID-19, enrolled during active disease. Material: peripheral blood.

The CDR3 spells CAIGRDREYNEQFF. For the CDR3, the DNA is TGTGCCATCGGCCGGGACAGGGAGTACAATGAGCAGTTCTTC. This chain uses TRBV10-3 with TRBJ2-1; TRBD1 agrees at 9 bases. Germline CDR1 ENHRY, CDR2 SYGVKD. V was clipped by 8 bases and J by 4 bases; unmatched bases: 6. The CDR3 is made up of 14 amino acids.